Detailed here is one T cell receptor (beta chain). In germline, CDR1 is GTSNPN, CDR2 SVGIG (reference sequence). V dropped 2 bases and J dropped 13 bases, with 12 bases sitting between them. The length of the CDR3 is 11 residues. This sample is part of a study of blood T cells in healthy people across ages. Then a second PCR, running roughly 7 to 12 cycles, was carried out with a sample-barcoded 5' primer and a J-beta primer mix. One entry per CDR3 protein, called by TCRdb with MiXCR from the 5' RACE reads. The sample records about 830,000 distinct CDR3 sequences, 60% to 80% being singletons. The individuals who served as donors were healthy Caucasians living in Russia, aged about 6 to 100.

The chain has TRBV30 and TRBJ2-4; D is unresolved. This TCR was sampled from a man aged 30 to 39 in good health. The specimen was blood. CDR3 DNA sequence: TGTGCCTGGAGTCGGGCGGTTGAGCAGTACTTC. Protein sequence: CAWSRAVEQYF.